This is a list of T cell receptor beta chains from one sample in a study of T cells in Graves' hyperthyroidism and ophthalmopathy. From the multiplex PCR reads, TCRdb called clonotypes with MiXCR, one entry per CDR3 protein. Of 380,000 or so distinct CDR3 sequences in the sample, about 13% were seen once. What was sequenced was blood. The receptors derive from a man between 25 and 39 years old with Graves' hyperthyroidism that later progressed to Graves' ophthalmopathy. The CDR3 runs from the conserved cysteine through the conserved F or W.

J gene,V gene,CDR3 length,CDR3 protein
TRBJ1-1,TRBV3-1,14,CASSQTTEYTEAFF
TRBJ2-3,TRBV5-6,16,CASSFGSTHSTDTQYF
TRBJ2-4,TRBV13,16,CASSLEEGVAKNIQYF
TRBJ1-5,TRBV2,15,CASRIPGATNQPQHF
TRBJ1-4,TRBV19,11,CASSRSEKLFF
TRBJ2-7,TRBV30,13,CAWSYGLSYEQYF
TRBJ2-5,TRBV7-2,12,CASSSRGETQYF
TRBJ2-1,TRBV5-5,16,CASSLDPARRGFGQFF
TRBJ2-5,TRBV2,15,CASKFGSGTQETQYF
TRBJ2-1,TRBV12-3/TRBV12-4,14,CASRLTTPYNEQFF
TRBJ2-3,TRBV5-1,15,CASSFKGPSTDTQYF
TRBJ2-1,TRBV11-3,18,CASSLEATLALYYNEQFF
TRBJ1-1,TRBV6-5,12,CASSYSSAEAFF
TRBJ2-3,TRBV2,13,CATKLDVTDTQYF
TRBJ2-7,TRBV11-3,17,CASSLEFLGQGRYEQYF
TRBJ1-1,TRBV20-1,15,CSARDQTRGKPEAFF
TRBJ2-1,TRBV5-1,14,CASSYRGSYNEQFF
TRBJ2-1,TRBV7-2,14,CASSLRSGPNEQFF
TRBJ2-7,TRBV20-1,12,CSARDGDREQYF
TRBJ2-3,TRBV6-1,11,CASRTADTQYF
TRBJ2-1,TRBV6-1,18,CASSGGGTSGLPYNEQFF
TRBJ2-1,TRBV9,16,CASSHGSVGTYNGQFF